This is a list of T cell receptor beta chains from one sample in a study of human T cells and chemical hapten exposure. TCRdb ran MiXCR on the RACE reads and lists one entry per CDR3 protein. The top ten hold roughly 3.7% of the sample, which has more than 80,000 distinct CDR3 sequences, 10% to 13% seen once. Sequencing used whole blood, obtained in connection with sensitization to the hapten diphenylcyclopropenone (DPC). Source of these receptors: a woman in her forties or fifties with alopecia areata. Some clones in this sample may be carry-over from other donors' samples. The CDR3 runs from the conserved cysteine through the conserved F or W. The order of the fields is J gene, V gene, clone size, D gene, CDR3 DNA, CDR3 protein. A D gene is named only where the DNA matches it firmly. Clone size appears in some rows only: once, few, many, or a class for an expanded clone.

TRBJ1-3 TRBV27 few NA TGTGCCAGCAGGCTAAGCGGGGAGGTAAACACCATATATTTT CASRLSGEVNTIYF
TRBJ1-1 TRBV7-2 NA NA TGTGCCAGCAGCCCCCCCCGGGGGCAGAGAAGGGGGAAAAACACTGAAGCTTTCTTT CASSPPRGQRRGKNTEAFF
TRBJ1-5 TRBV7-8 many NA TGTGCCAGCAGCTTAGGGGATCAGCCCCAGCATTTT CASSLGDQPQHF
TRBJ1-4 TRBV20-1 few NA TGCAGTGCTAGAGATTCCCCCCTGGGGGAAAAACTGTTTTTT CSARDSPLGEKLFF
TRBJ2-1 TRBV28 NA NA TGTGCCAGCAGGGACACGAACAATGAGCAGTTCTTC CASRDTNNEQFF
TRBJ1-5 TRBV27 few NA TGTGCCAGCAGCTTCAGGGTCGGTAGCAATCAGCCCCAGCATTTT CASSFRVGSNQPQHF
TRBJ1-5 TRBV27 NA NA TGTGCCAGCAGTTACAGTGATAGCAATCAGCCCCAGCATTTT CASSYSDSNQPQHF
TRBJ2-5 TRBV7-3 many NA TGTGCCAGCAGGCCCGGGACCACCCAAGAGACCCAGTACTTC CASRPGTTQETQYF
TRBJ2-5 TRBV7-8 NA TRBD2 TGTGCCAGCAGCTTACTAGCGGGAGTTGAGACCCAGTACTTC CASSLLAGVETQYF
TRBJ2-1 TRBV5-5 few NA TGTGCCAGCAGCCGAAGACCAGAAAAGCTATACAATGAGCAGTTCTTC CASSRRPEKLYNEQFF
TRBJ2-1 TRBV11-3 many TRBD2 TGTGCCAGCAGCCGGGGACTAGCAGATAACAATGAGCAGTTCTTC CASSRGLADNNEQFF
TRBJ2-5 TRBV28 few TRBD1 TGTGCCAGCAGTTCCGCCGGGACAGGAGGTCAAGAGACCCAGTACTTC CASSSAGTGGQETQYF
TRBJ2-5 TRBV11-2 many NA TGTGCCAGCAGCTTATCGGGGGCTGCGGGAGAGACCCAGTACTTC CASSLSGAAGETQYF
TRBJ1-5 TRBV19 NA TRBD1 TGTGCCAGTAGTGCCTCACCAGGGGGCAGACAGCCCCAGCATTTT CASSASPGGRQPQHF
TRBJ2-4 TRBV12-3/TRBV12-4 few NA TGTGCCAGCAGTCCCTCAATAGGAAACATTCAGTACTTC CASSPSIGNIQYF
TRBJ2-2 TRBV10-1 NA NA TGCGCCAGCAGTGGGATCGGCAGGGCCGGGGAGCTGTTTTTT CASSGIGRAGELFF
TRBJ2-1 TRBV20-1 NA TRBD2 TGCAGTGCTAGTCAGCTAGCGGGAGGCAATGAGCAGTTCTTC CSASQLAGGNEQFF
TRBJ2-7 TRBV11-2 many TRBD1 TGTGCCAGCAGGGGACAGGGGTACGAGCAGTACTTC CASRGQGYEQYF
TRBJ2-7 TRBV5-8 many NA TGTGCCAGCAGCTTGCCTACGGGTCCGCCCTACGAGCAGTACTTC CASSLPTGPPYEQYF
TRBJ1-5 TRBV29-1 many NA TGCAGCGTTAGGGACGGGAATCAGCCCCAGCATTTT CSVRDGNQPQHF
TRBJ1-1 TRBV20-1 NA NA TGCAGTGCTAGAGATGGGAGGGCACGGAACACTGAAGCTTTCTTT CSARDGRARNTEAFF
TRBJ2-3 TRBV29-1 NA NA TGCAGCGGGGCAGGGCCAGATACGCAGTATTTT CSGAGPDTQYF
TRBJ2-1 TRBV6-6 few TRBD2 TGTGCCAGCAGTAACCCCCAGGGAGCGGGATCCTACAATGAGCAGTTCTTC CASSNPQGAGSYNEQFF
TRBJ2-1 TRBV6-2/TRBV6-3 few TRBD2 TGTGCCACCCGACTAGCGGGAAACTACAATGAGCAGTTCTTC CATRLAGNYNEQFF
TRBJ1-5 TRBV30 few NA TGTGCCTGGAGTGTACAGGGTGGCAATCAGCCCCAGCATTTT CAWSVQGGNQPQHF
TRBJ2-7 TRBV20-1 many NA TGCAGTGCTAGTGGGCTAGCCGGTTACGAGCAGTACTTC CSASGLAGYEQYF
TRBJ2-4 TRBV9 NA NA TGTGCCAGCAGCGTAGGCTCTACGTGGACAGAAAACATTCAGTACTTC CASSVGSTWTENIQYF
TRBJ1-6 TRBV14 NA NA TGTGCCAGCAGCCAAGATCCCACAGCGAATTCACCCCTCCACTTT CASSQDPTANSPLHF
TRBJ2-1 TRBV20-1 many TRBD2 TGCAGTGCCAACGGAGCCAGCGGGAGTTGGAATGAGCAGTTCTTC CSANGASGSWNEQFF
TRBJ1-2 TRBV10-3 many TRBD1 TGTGCCATCACCGGACAGGGATCCTATGGCTACACCTTC CAITGQGSYGYTF
TRBJ2-1 TRBV7-6 many TRBD2 TGTGCCAGCAGCTTGGCGGGAGGGAGCAATGAGCAGTTCTTC CASSLAGGSNEQFF
TRBJ2-3 TRBV20-1 NA NA TGCAGTGCTAGAGTAGGGAGCGCCTCAGATACGCAGTATTTT CSARVGSASDTQYF
TRBJ2-7 TRBV6-5 NA NA TGTGCCAGCAGAGAGCTTGGTCGGGAGCAGTACTTC CASRELGREQYF
TRBJ2-1 TRBV9 NA NA TGTGCCAGCAGCATGGACGGTTTCGGACACAATGAGCAGTTCTTC CASSMDGFGHNEQFF
TRBJ1-6 TRBV3-1 few TRBD1 TGTGCCAGCAGCGATACAGGGGGACCTAATTCACCCCTCCACTTT CASSDTGGPNSPLHF
TRBJ2-2 TRBV11-2 many NA TGTGCCAGCAGCTTAGTCGGCGCAGATCAGGCCGGGGAGCTGTTTTTT CASSLVGADQAGELFF
TRBJ1-5 TRBV7-2 many NA TGTGCCAGCAGCGCCAGGGGCACTCAGCCCCAGCATTTT CASSARGTQPQHF
TRBJ1-5 TRBV12-3/TRBV12-4 NA NA TGTGCCAGCAGTTTTCCCAGCGTTGAACAGCCCCAGCATTTT CASSFPSVEQPQHF
TRBJ2-7 TRBV5-4 many TRBD2 TGTGCCAGCAGTAAAGGGCCGGGACTAGCGGATTACGAGCAGTACTTC CASSKGPGLADYEQYF
TRBJ2-5 TRBV11-2 few TRBD2 TGTGCCAGCAGCCCTTCCCTCCGGACTAGCGGAGAGACCCAGTACTTC CASSPSLRTSGETQYF
TRBJ2-7 TRBV29-1 many NA TGCAGCGTTGGTGGGGGCCGCTCCTACGAGCAGTACTTC CSVGGGRSYEQYF
TRBJ2-7 TRBV29-1 NA NA TGCAGCGTTGAGGTGGACCTGAGGGGCGGCGAGCAGTACTTC CSVEVDLRGGEQYF
TRBJ1-2 TRBV4-1 NA NA TGCGCCAGCAGCCTGTCGGGGCCGCCAAGGGACGGCTACACCTTC CASSLSGPPRDGYTF
TRBJ1-5 TRBV29-1 NA NA TGCAGCGTTGCGGGTAGCAATCAGCCCCAGCATTTT CSVAGSNQPQHF
TRBJ2-7 TRBV6-5 NA TRBD1 TGTGCCAGCAGACTACGACAGGGGGTGGCCTACGAGCAGTACTTC CASRLRQGVAYEQYF
TRBJ2-3 TRBV7-8 few TRBD2 TGTGCCAGCAGCTTATTTAGCGGGAGGGCCGTTTCTGATACGCAGTATTTT CASSLFSGRAVSDTQYF